This T cell receptor beta chain was observed in a study of molecular identifiers for immune sequencing clone quantification. Study conclusions and caveats: For effector cells, clones above 20 RNA copies held over 97% of molecules; for naive cells, under 1%.

There are 14 residues in the CDR3. Germline CDR1 reads SGHTA; CDR2 reads FQGNSA. Deletions cut 5 bases from V and 9 bases from J, with 20 bases between. A single record per CDR3 protein comes from TCRdb applying MiXCR to the PCR reads. The sample has 600,000 to 650,000 distinct CDR3 sequences, approximately 20% seen once. As concerns this clonotype: Its antigen is undetermined. This CDR3 fails to terminate in the conserved phenylalanine or tryptophan, so it likely reflects a read error.

The authors sorted naive CD8 T cells as CD8+CD4-CCR7+CD45RA+. The origin of this receptor is a human donor in good health. Some libraries in this study had Jurkat cell RNA spiked in. The chain links TRBV7-2 to TRBJ2-7; D remains unclear. The sequencing sample was made of naive CD8+ T cells from blood, with Jurkat cell RNA spiked in. This sample's subset: FACS-sorted CD8+CD4-CCR7+CD45RA+ naive T cells. The CDR3 bases are TGTGCCAGCAGCCGCCGGCCAGTTTTGGGTGGGCAGTACCTC. It yields the protein CASSRRPVLGGQYL.